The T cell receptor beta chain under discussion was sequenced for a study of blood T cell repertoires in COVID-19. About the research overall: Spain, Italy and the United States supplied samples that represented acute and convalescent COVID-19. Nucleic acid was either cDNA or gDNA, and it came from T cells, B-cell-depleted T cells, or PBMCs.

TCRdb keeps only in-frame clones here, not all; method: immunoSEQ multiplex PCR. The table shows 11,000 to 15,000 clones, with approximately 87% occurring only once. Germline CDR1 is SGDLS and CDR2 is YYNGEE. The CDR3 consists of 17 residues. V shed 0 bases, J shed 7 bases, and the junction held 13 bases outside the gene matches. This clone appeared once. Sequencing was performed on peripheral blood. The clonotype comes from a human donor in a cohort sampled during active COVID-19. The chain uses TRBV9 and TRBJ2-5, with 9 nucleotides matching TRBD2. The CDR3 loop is CASSVGLAGEAGSTQYF. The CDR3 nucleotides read TGTGCCAGCAGCGTAGGCTTAGCGGGGGAGGCCGGGTCGACCCAGTACTTC.